A selection of T cell receptor beta chains follows, all from one sample in a study of T cells in Graves' hyperthyroidism and ophthalmopathy. TCRdb analysed the multiplex PCR reads with MiXCR anew, one entry per CDR3 protein. The repertoire includes about 410,000 distinct CDR3 sequences, about 14% of them detected once, and roughly 13% sits in the top ten. Sequencing was done on a sample of blood. These receptors were taken from a man younger than 35 with Graves' ophthalmopathy. Both conserved end residues are part of each CDR3.

j_call,v_call,cdr3_aa
TRBJ1-4,TRBV5-1,CASSLQQGGGEKLFF
TRBJ2-7,TRBV20-1,CSARGNYEQYF
TRBJ2-2,TRBV19,CASSRTGSGTGELFF
TRBJ2-7,TRBV20-1,CSATKYRELLEQYF
TRBJ1-2,TRBV19,CASRSPQGYGYTF
TRBJ2-1,TRBV10-3,CAISERGRDEQFF
TRBJ2-7,TRBV9,CASSVLGWAPHEQYF
TRBJ2-1,TRBV5-1,CASRTMDRIGEQFF
TRBJ2-7,TRBV12-5,CASGHGSEQYF
TRBJ2-5,TRBV7-9,CASGRYDRGNQETQYF
TRBJ1-1,TRBV30,CAWDRAGNTEAFF
TRBJ2-3,TRBV6-1,CASSLDRGLSDTQYF
TRBJ2-3,TRBV7-9,CASRTSGGDTQYF
TRBJ1-6,TRBV19,CASSVPRGSYNSPLHF
TRBJ1-1,TRBV20-1,CSARAPNTEAFF
TRBJ2-3,TRBV5-1,CATTVGESTDTQYF
TRBJ1-5,TRBV27,CASRAGNQPQHF
TRBJ2-6,TRBV19,CASSMVSAGTGANVLTF
TRBJ1-2,TRBV27,CASSLSGPTLFGYTF
TRBJ2-7,TRBV11-2,CASSFGAPDYEQYF
TRBJ2-3,TRBV19,CASSSGTNLLDTQYF
TRBJ2-6,TRBV5-1,CASSLGQAPGANVLTF
TRBJ1-5,TRBV6-5,CASSYAGRNQPQHF
TRBJ2-7,TRBV6-6,CASSYSPTGFEQYF
TRBJ1-2,TRBV7-9,CASSLVRTINYGYTF